One and the same sample provided the 28 T cell receptor beta chains below, sequenced in a study of T cells in Graves' hyperthyroidism and ophthalmopathy. The CDR3 regions of TCR beta were amplified from RNA transcripts. When the TCR CDR3 underwent first-round RT-PCR, the HTBI primer set was used. Using its own MiXCR run on the multiplex PCR reads, TCRdb lists one record per CDR3 protein. The repertoire holds 660,000 or so distinct CDR3 sequences, with just under 45% as singletons. Sequencing was performed on peripheral blood or thyroid tissue (not recorded which). The receptors originated from an adult man with Graves' disease, either hyperthyroidism or ophthalmopathy (not recorded which).

This clonotype came up many times. This chain uses TRBV7-2 with TRBJ2-7; the D is unclear. V was pared by 2 bases and J by 4 bases, with 15 bases between. CDR1 and CDR2 (germline): SGHTA, FQGNSA. This CDR3 has 15 amino acids. The CDR3 is CASSLSAIASYEQYF. CDR3 DNA: TGTGCCAGCAGCTTATCGGCTATCGCCTCTTACGAGCAGTACTTC. The variable domain in full, with the rest retrieved from reference TRBV7-2 and TRBJ2-7, is GAGVSQSPSNKVTEKGKDVELRCDPISGHTALYWYRQSLGQGLEFLIYFQGNSAPDKSGLPSDRFSAERTGGSVSTLTIQRTQQEDSAVYLCASSLSAIASYEQYFGPGTRLTVT.

V gene TRBV11-2 combines with J gene TRBJ2-5; a weak D match, TRBD1 (5 bases). Trimming took 1 base from V and 4 from J, leaving 10 bases between them. CDR1 is SGHAT, CDR2 FQNNGV, per germline. The CDR3 consists of 14 residues. DNA of the CDR3: TGTGCCAGCAGCTTAGGACAGAAGGGAGAGACCCAGTACTTC. Translating it yields CASSLGQKGETQYF.

Ten or more counts support this clonotype. This chain uses TRBV11-3 with TRBJ1-3; D gene uncertain. The CDR3 is made up of 13 amino acids. Germline V gives CDR1 SGHNT, CDR2 YENEEA. The V end was cut by 6 bases, the J end by 3 bases, with 9 bases between. The DNA for the CDR3 is TGTGCCAGCAGTTCTGTCATTGGAAACACCATATATTTT. It encodes CASSSVIGNTIYF.

This rearrangement joins TRBV7-2 to TRBJ2-6; unclear D gene. CDR3 size: 15 residues. Trimming took 5 bases from V and 0 from J, leaving 8 bases between them. From germline, CDR1 is SGHTA and CDR2 FQGNSA. The CDR3 nucleotides are TGTGCCAGCAGCCGCGGACGCTCTGGGGCCAACGTCCTGACTTTC. This encodes CASSRGRSGANVLTF.

The gene calls are TRBV2 and TRBJ1-2; D gene ambiguous. The V gene's germline CDR1 is SNHLY and CDR2 FYNNEI. The CDR3 has 17 amino acids. V lost 2 bases and J lost 0, with 16 bases in between. Written as DNA, the CDR3 is TGTGCCAGCAGTGAAACGGGAGTAACATCAGCTAACTATGGCTACACCTTC. Its translation is CASSETGVTSANYGYTF.

This clonotype was observed many times. The genes are TRBV24-1 and TRBJ1-5, with no clear D. V dropped 0 bases and J dropped 7 bases, with 9 bases sitting between them. CDR3 length: 14 residues. The V gene's germline CDR1 is KGHDR and CDR2 SFDVKD. Written as DNA, the CDR3 is TGTGCCACCAGTGATTTGTCAGCCCGGCAGCCCCAGCATTTT. Encoded protein: CATSDLSARQPQHF.

V and J are TRBV10-3 and TRBJ2-7, with TRBD2 matching over 9 bases. In germline, CDR1 is ENHRY, CDR2 SYGVKD. After removal of 3 bases from V and 6 bases from J, the junction contained 6 bases not matched to a gene. The CDR3 is 14 amino acids. The CDR3 reads CAISDGGRAFEQYF. The CDR3 DNA is TGTGCCATCAGTGACGGCGGGAGGGCTTTCGAGCAGTACTTC.

This clonotype appeared a few times. This rearrangement joins TRBV7-4 to TRBJ1-6; 9 bases align to TRBD1. This CDR3 has 15 residues. Germline CDR1 and CDR2: SGHVT and SQSDAQ. With V trimmed by 5 bases and J by 6 bases, 5 bases remained unmatched. Here the CDR3 reads CASSGTGSLNSPLHF. CDR3 DNA: TGTGCCAGCAGCGGGACAGGGTCCCTTAATTCACCCCTCCACTTT. The full variable domain, with the rest looked up from reference TRBV7-4 and TRBJ1-6, is GAGVSQSPRYKVAKRGRDVALRCDSISGHVTLYWYRQTLGQGSEVLTYSQSDAQRDKSGRPSGRFSAERPERSVSTLKIQRTEQGDSAVYLCASSGTGSLNSPLHFGNGTRLTVT.

This chain links TRBV6-6 with TRBJ2-7; a possible D gene is TRBD2 (5 bases). The CDR3 runs to 14 residues. V was clipped by 6 bases and J by 3 bases, with 15 bases between them. Germline CDR1 is MNHNY and CDR2 is SVGAGI (reference sequence). The CDR3 bases are TGTGCCAGCAGCGCGGACTCCCCGGACTACGAGCAGTACTTC. It is translated as CASSADSPDYEQYF.

The chain couples TRBV2 to TRBJ1-1; weak D call: TRBD1 (6 bases). Trimming stripped 7 bases from V and 3 bases from J, with 12 bases between. The CDR3 sequence is 13 residues long. CDR1 and CDR2 from the germline V gene are SNHLY and FYNNEI. CDR3 sequence (DNA): TGTGCCAGCACTTTAGGGGGGGACACTGAAGCTTTCTTT. It is translated as CASTLGGDTEAFF. The full variable domain, completed using reference TRBV2 and TRBJ1-1, is EPEVTQTPSHQVTQMGQEVILRCVPISNHLYFYWYRQILGQKVEFLVSFYNNEISEKSEIFDDQFSVERPDGSNFTLKIRSTKLEDSAMYFCASTLGGDTEAFFGQGTRLTVV.

In its sample, this clonotype was seen a few times. The chain combines TRBV12-3 or TRBV12-4 with TRBJ1-1; tentative D call: TRBD1 (6 bases). V was trimmed by 5 bases and J by 3 bases, leaving 10 bases between them. The CDR3 loop spans 13 amino acids. CDR3 residues: CASSARTDTEAFF. The CDR3, as DNA: TGTGCCAGCAGTGCCCGGACAGACACTGAAGCTTTCTTT.

As for this clonotype: One junction end disagrees with the germline gene, perhaps due to a read error. This chain joins TRBV7-8 and TRBJ2-5, with D perhaps TRBD2 (6 bases). Germline CDR1 and CDR2: SGHVS and FQNEAQ. CDR3 length: 15 residues. The CDR3 DNA reads as TGTGCCAGCAGCTTAGTTCCCGGGAACCGGGAGATCCAGTACTTC. Translating it yields CASSLVPGNREIQYF.

With respect to this clonotype: The conserved closing phenylalanine or tryptophan is absent in this CDR3, likely reflecting a read error. The V and J genes are TRBV7-8 and TRBJ1-5; TRBD1 is a possible D gene (5 bases). The CDR3 spans 15 residues. Germline CDR1 SGHVS, CDR2 FQNEAQ. The CDR3 bases are TGCGCCAGCAGCCCGCAGGAAGGGGCTAATCAGCCCCAGCATTCT. It translates to CASSPQEGANQPQHS.

This clonotype showed up many times. The CDR3 region has the DNA TGTGCCAGTAGTGGGCGTAATCAGCCCCAGCATTTT. It translates to CASSGRNQPQHF. The chain recombines TRBV19 with TRBJ1-5; D remains unclear. The CDR3 runs to 12 residues. V was pared by 5 bases and J by 4 bases, with 6 bases between. CDR1 is LNHDA, CDR2 SQIVND, per germline (reference sequence).

The CDR3 here is CSATPTWGSYEQYF. As DNA, the CDR3 is TGCAGTGCCACGCCGACCTGGGGGTCCTACGAGCAGTACTTC. This sequence joins TRBV20-1 and TRBJ2-7; D assignment may be TRBD1 or TRBD2 (5 bases each). The V end was cut by 6 bases, the J end by 1 base, with 16 bases between. The length of the CDR3 is 14 residues. Germline V CDR1 and CDR2: DFQATT, SNEGSKA (reference sequence).

V and J are TRBV2 and TRBJ1-1; D gene unclear. Trimming took off 8 bases at V and 2 bases at J, with 15 bases between the two ends. The CDR3 extends over 14 amino acids. Germline-derived CDR1 and CDR2 are SNHLY and FYNNEI. The CDR3 reads CASAPGRGNTEAFF. The DNA for the CDR3 is TGTGCCAGCGCTCCGGGCCGCGGTAACACTGAAGCTTTCTTT.

The CDR3 region has the DNA TGTGCCAGCAGCGTAGCCACGGGAAAGGAGACCCAGCATTTT. It specifies CASSVATGKETQHF. V and J are TRBV9 and TRBJ1-5; the D is unclear. The CDR3 consists of 14 residues. The V gene lost 0 bases and the J gene lost 11 bases, with 15 bases spanning the gap. Germline-derived CDR1 and CDR2 are SGDLS and YYNGEE.

V gene TRBV29-1 combines with J gene TRBJ2-7; 7 bases map to TRBD2. CDR3 size: 14 residues. Trimming removed 4 bases from V and 0 bases from J; junction bases left unmatched: 6. CDR1 SQVTM and CDR2 ANQGSEA come from the germline V gene. CDR3 nucleotides: TGCAGCGTTGCGGGGACTACCTCCTCCTACGAGCAGTACTTC. This gives the protein CSVAGTTSSYEQYF.

This clonotype was recorded a few times. The gene calls are TRBV7-9 and TRBJ1-6; 7 bases are a match to TRBD1. The length of the CDR3 is 18 residues. Germline assignment: CDR1 SEHNR and CDR2 FQNEAQ (reference sequence). Trimming removed 2 bases from V and 0 bases from J; junction bases left unmatched: 7. The CDR3 DNA reads as TGTGCCAGCAGCTTACGAGGACAGGAGAGCTCCTATAATTCACCCCTCCACTTT. The encoded protein is CASSLRGQESSYNSPLHF.

The V gene is TRBV2, the J gene TRBJ1-2; a weak D match, TRBD1 (6 bases). Deletions cut 5 bases from V and 3 bases from J, with 13 bases between. CDR3 size: 14 residues. Per germline, CDR1 SNHLY and CDR2 FYNNEI. The CDR3: CASSKDRGDYGYTF. CDR3 in DNA: TGTGCCAGCAGTAAAGATAGGGGGGACTATGGCTACACCTTC. Complete variable domain (other parts from reference TRBV2 and TRBJ1-2): EPEVTQTPSHQVTQMGQEVILRCVPISNHLYFYWYRQILGQKVEFLVSFYNNEISEKSEIFDDQFSVERPDGSNFTLKIRSTKLEDSAMYFCASSKDRGDYGYTFGSGTRLTVV.

This rearrangement joins TRBV5-1 to TRBJ2-5, with 12 bases lining up with TRBD1. The J call is uncertain, as TRBJ2-7 better fits the DNA end. Germline CDR1 is SGHRS and CDR2 is YFSETQ. The CDR3 length is 15 residues. Here the CDR3 DNA reads TGCGCCAGCAGCTCGGAGGGACAGGGGGCGCTCGAGCAGTACTTC. Residues: CASSSEGQGALEQYF.

The V gene is TRBV3-1, the J gene TRBJ2-7, with D perhaps assigned TRBD1 or TRBD2 (5 bases each). This CDR3 has 11 residues. Germline-derived CDR1 and CDR2 are LGHDT and YNNKEL (reference sequence). Trimming took 3 bases from V and 9 from J, leaving 9 bases between them. The CDR3 nucleotides read TGTGCCAGCAGCCATGAGGGACGGCAGTACTTC. It yields the protein CASSHEGRQYF.

In its sample, this clonotype was seen a few times. The V gene is TRBV5-5, the J gene TRBJ1-3; no clear D. Trimming took 3 bases from V and 1 from J, leaving 14 bases between them. The germline V gene has CDR1 SGHKS and CDR2 YYEKEE (reference sequence). The CDR3 sequence is 16 residues long. CDR3 nucleotides: TGTGCCAGCAGCTCCGAGAAGGTTTTTTCTGGAAACACCATATATTTT. Translating it yields CASSSEKVFSGNTIYF.

There are many counts of this clonotype. Compared with germline, one end of the junction differs, possibly owing to a read error. The chain joins TRBV7-7 to TRBJ1-2; no clear D gene. This CDR3 comprises 12 residues. The germline V gene encodes CDR1 SSHAT and CDR2 FNYEAQ (reference sequence). In DNA, the CDR3 is TGTGCTAGCAGCTTAGGATCCGATGGCTACACCTTC. As protein: CASSLGSDGYTF.

This clonotype has more than one count but fewer than ten. The chain has TRBV12-3 or TRBV12-4 and TRBJ2-7; 7 bases are a match to TRBD1. The J segment lost 3 bases and the V segment lost 5 bases, leaving 7 bases of the junction unmatched. The CDR3 runs 14 residues. The CDR3 DNA sequence: TGTGCCAGCAGTGGCAGGGGGATGCTCTACGAGCAGTACTTC. It yields the protein CASSGRGMLYEQYF.

Note on this clonotype: A junction end diverges from the germline sequence, so it may reflect a read error. The chain recombines TRBV7-9 with TRBJ1-1, with 10 bases that match TRBD1. The CDR3 is 15 amino acids. Germline CDR1 reads SEHNR; CDR2 reads FQNEAQ (reference sequence). This chain's CDR3 is CASSQDGDRGLGAFF. In nucleotides, the CDR3 is TGCGCCAGCAGCCAAGATGGCGACAGGGGGCTTGGAGCTTTCTTT.

V is TRBV5-1 and J is TRBJ2-2; 7 positions agree with TRBD1. V lost 7 bases, J lost 0 bases, and 3 bases stayed unmatched. This CDR3 contains 14 residues. Looked up from germline, CDR1 is SGHRS and CDR2 is YFSETQ. The DNA of the CDR3 is TGCGCCAGCGGGACAGACCCGAACACCGGGGAGCTGTTTTTT. Translating gives CASGTDPNTGELFF.

This chain links TRBV25-1 with TRBJ2-5; TRBD2 is a possible D gene (5 bases). Trimming took off 4 bases at V and 5 bases at J, with 20 bases between the two ends. Looked up from germline, CDR1 is MGHDK and CDR2 is SYGVNS. This CDR3 contains 16 residues. CDR3 loop: CASSASGQYGMETQYF. DNA of the CDR3: TGTGCCAGCAGTGCCAGCGGCCAGTACGGGATGGAGACCCAGTACTTC. The full variable domain, rest sourced from reference TRBV25-1 and TRBJ2-5, is EADIYQTPRYLVIGTGKKITLECSQTMGHDKMYWYQQDPGMELHLIHYSYGVNSTEKGDLSSESTVSRIRTEHFPLTLESARPSHTSQYLCASSASGQYGMETQYFGPGTRLLVL.